This TCR beta chain came from a study of blood T cell repertoires in COVID-19. Study context: Acute-phase and convalescent COVID-19 samples originated in the United States, Italy and Spain. Sample material is recorded as cDNA or gDNA derived from T cells, B-cell-depleted T cells, or PBMCs.

The germline gives CDR1 SGHNT, CDR2 YYREEE (reference sequence). There are 14 residues in the CDR3. V was clipped by 5 bases and J by 4 bases; unmatched bases: 8. Original data processing: It was from reference gene primer amplification that nucleated cell counts were estimated. Sequencing used immunoSEQ multiplex PCR; TCRdb keeps in-frame clones, though not all of them. V, J and clone size are those of that table, while D and trimming were read from the DNA. Of approximately 250,000 clones listed, roughly 84% are singletons. The receptor was derived from a woman in her 40s who had recovered from COVID-19. The source material was peripheral blood. The chain recombines TRBV5-4 with TRBJ2-5; 7 bases align to TRBD2. CDR3 DNA: TGTGCCAGCAGTTATACGGGGGGTACAGAGACCCAGTACTTC. Amino acid sequence: CASSYTGGTETQYF.